Sequencing of this T cell receptor (beta chain) was carried out in a study of cytomegalovirus exposure and HLA in healthy donors. The PCR had 60 Vbeta and 13 Jbeta primers. Sequenced by immunoSEQ multiplex PCR; TCRdb stores in-frame clones only, minus some. This repertoire shows 200,000 to 250,000 clones, roughly 80% found once; its top ten account for about 0.23%. V shed 6 bases, J shed 0 bases, and the junction held 5 bases outside the gene matches. From germline, CDR1 is MDHEN and CDR2 SYDVKM. The CDR3 contains 14 residues. Sequences were obtained from PBMCs. The rearrangement uses TRBV28 and TRBJ2-7, with 7 nucleotides matching TRBD1. The receptor was isolated from a girl aged 2 to 10 in good health and CMV-seronegative. CDR3 residues: CASRGQPSSYEQYF. The CDR3 DNA is TGTGCCAGCAGGGGACAGCCCAGCTCCTACGAGCAGTACTTC. The whole variable domain, remainder taken from reference TRBV28 and TRBJ2-7, is DVKVTQSSRYLVKRTGEKVFLECVQDMDHENMFWYRQDPGLGLRLIYFSYDVKMKEKGDIPEGYSVSREKKERFSLILESASTNQTSMYLCASRGQPSSYEQYFGPGTRLTVT.